Listed below are T cell receptor beta chains from one sample, sequenced in a study of blood T cell repertoires in COVID-19. Profiling relied on immunoSEQ multiplex PCR, and the TCRdb table lists in-frame clones only, not all of them. Among around 480,000 clones listed, more than 70% were seen once. Sequencing was performed on peripheral blood. These receptors were obtained from a woman aged 50 to 65 with COVID-19, enrolled during active disease. The CDR3 runs from the conserved cysteine through the conserved F or W. D genes are given only for firm matches. Size is omitted from some rows. Given values are once, few, many or a class for expanded clones.

V gene	CDR3 length	D gene	clone size	J gene	CDR3 protein	CDR3 DNA
TRBV19	15	.	.	TRBJ1-1	CASSPGGARPVVAFF	TGTGCCAGTAGTCCCGGAGGGGCCCGGCCAGTTGTAGCTTTCTTT
TRBV30	13	.	.	TRBJ1-5	CAWSLAGDQPQHF	TGTGCCTGGAGTCTGGCGGGGGATCAGCCCCAGCATTTT
TRBV2	15	.	.	TRBJ1-2	CASSGLGGGAGGYTF	TGTGCCAGCAGTGGCCTTGGGGGGGGCGCGGGTGGCTACACCTTC
TRBV2	14	.	.	TRBJ1-1	CASRDSWQDTEAFF	TGTGCCAGCAGGGACAGCTGGCAGGACACTGAAGCTTTCTTT
TRBV12-3/TRBV12-4	12	TRBD1	.	TRBJ1-4	CASSYRTGTPIF	TGTGCCAGCAGTTATAGGACAGGCACGCCTATTTTT
TRBV13	17	.	.	TRBJ1-4	CASSSTAGEATNEKLFF	TGTGCCAGCAGCTCCACGGCCGGGGAAGCAACTAATGAAAAACTGTTTTTT
TRBV24-1	16	TRBD1	.	TRBJ2-7	CATSDYPRTGTYEQYF	TGTGCCACCAGTGATTACCCCCGGACAGGAACCTACGAGCAGTACTTC
TRBV30	15	TRBD1	.	TRBJ1-4	CAWSEEGQGYEKLFF	TGTGCCTGGAGTGAAGAGGGACAGGGGTATGAAAAACTGTTTTTT
TRBV25-1	13	.	.	TRBJ1-6	CASNAGRNSPLHF	TGTGCCAGCAACGCAGGGAGGAATTCACCCCTCCACTTT
TRBV5-4	18	.	.	TRBJ1-1	CASSPPWAGASADTEAFF	TGTGCCAGCAGCCCGCCCTGGGCAGGGGCAAGCGCGGACACTGAAGCTTTCTTT
TRBV30	15	TRBD1	.	TRBJ1-2	CAWSAGTGGGYGYTF	TGTGCCTGGAGTGCCGGGACAGGGGGAGGCTATGGCTACACCTTC
TRBV30	13	.	.	TRBJ1-6	CAWKGIGNSPLHF	TGTGCCTGGAAGGGGATTGGGAATTCACCCCTCCACTTT
TRBV7-6	15	.	once	TRBJ2-2	CASSPAGGANGELFF	TGTGCCAGCAGCCCGGCCGGAGGGGCGAACGGGGAGCTGTTTTTT
TRBV6-2/TRBV6-3	14	TRBD1	once	TRBJ1-1	CASSRGQLNTEAFF	TGTGCCAGCAGCCGGGGACAGCTTAACACTGAAGCTTTCTTT
TRBV6-1	17	TRBD2	.	TRBJ2-3	CASSEPAGGLGADTQYF	TGTGCCAGCAGTGAACCAGCGGGGGGCTTGGGGGCAGATACGCAGTATTTT
TRBV19	14	TRBD1	.	TRBJ2-7	CASSIRDRVNEQYF	TGTGCCAGTAGTATCCGGGACAGGGTTAACGAGCAGTACTTC
TRBV5-6	16	TRBD1	.	TRBJ2-3	CASSIYAQGARDTQYF	TGTGCCAGCAGCATATACGCGCAGGGGGCTAGAGATACGCAGTATTTT
TRBV11-2	13	.	.	TRBJ1-1	CASSEETGAEAFF	TGTGCCAGCAGCGAGGAGACAGGCGCAGAAGCTTTCTTT
TRBV5-5	14	TRBD2	.	TRBJ2-7	CASSRSTGGTEQYF	TGTGCCAGCAGCCGCTCCACCGGGGGGACCGAGCAGTACTTC
TRBV7-2	16	TRBD2	once	TRBJ2-2	CASSLKRGGLTGELFF	TGTGCCAGCAGCCTCAAGCGGGGGGGTCTCACCGGGGAGCTGTTTTTT
TRBV2	19	.	.	TRBJ2-6	CASSELGQGVLSGANVLTF	TGTGCCAGCAGTGAGCTAGGGCAGGGTGTGTTATCTGGGGCCAACGTCCTGACTTTC
TRBV11-1	14	TRBD2	.	TRBJ2-3	CASSPRLATDTQYF	TGTGCCAGCAGCCCGCGACTAGCAACAGATACGCAGTATTTT
TRBV12-5	13	.	.	TRBJ1-2	CASGLSGDYGYTF	TGTGCTAGTGGTTTAAGCGGCGACTATGGCTACACCTTC
TRBV25-1	14	.	.	TRBJ1-4	CASSEITGSEKLFF	TGTGCCAGCAGTGAAATTACAGGCTCTGAAAAACTGTTTTTT
TRBV2	13	.	.	TRBJ1-5	CASREWINQPQHF	TGTGCCAGCAGGGAGTGGATCAATCAGCCCCAGCATTTT
TRBV27	13	TRBD1	once	TRBJ2-7	CACRKQQGYEQYF	TGTGCCTGCCGAAAACAACAGGGGTACGAGCAGTACTTC
TRBV2	14	TRBD1	.	TRBJ1-2	CASVGQGRFYGYTF	TGTGCCAGCGTTGGACAGGGAAGGTTCTATGGCTACACCTTC